A selection of T cell receptor beta chains follows, all from one sample in a study of blood T cell repertoires in COVID-19. The method was immunoSEQ multiplex PCR; TCRdb's version includes in-frame clones alone and lacks a portion of them. The repertoire holds 90,000 to 100,000 clones, with less than 75% as singletons. The specimen was peripheral blood. All receptors derive from an older woman in a cohort sampled during active or convalescent COVID-19. Each CDR3 is given with its conserved first and last residue. The order of the fields is clone size, V gene, D gene, J gene, CDR3 protein, CDR3 DNA. The D gene is left open where the match is weak. Size values are once, few and many counts, or a class for expanded clones, and some rows have none.

clone size: .; V gene: TRBV10-3; D gene: TRBD2; J gene: TRBJ2-7; CDR3 protein: CAISLAAVSYEQYF; CDR3 DNA: TGTGCCATCAGTCTAGCGGCGGTGTCCTACGAGCAGTACTTC
clone size: .; V gene: TRBV11-2; D gene: TRBD1; J gene: TRBJ2-3; CDR3 protein: CASSEQGYTQYF; CDR3 DNA: TGTGCCAGCAGCGAACAGGGGTATACGCAGTATTTT
clone size: .; V gene: TRBV5-8; D gene: TRBD1; J gene: TRBJ2-1; CDR3 protein: CASSWGQGYEQFF; CDR3 DNA: TGTGCCAGCAGCTGGGGACAGGGGTATGAGCAGTTCTTC
clone size: .; V gene: TRBV2; D gene: .; J gene: TRBJ1-6; CDR3 protein: CASSDPTVSPLHF; CDR3 DNA: TGTGCCAGCAGTGACCCGACAGTTTCACCCCTCCACTTT
clone size: once; V gene: TRBV9; D gene: .; J gene: TRBJ2-2; CDR3 protein: CASSVVGQNTGELFF; CDR3 DNA: TGTGCCAGCAGCGTAGTCGGACAGAACACCGGGGAGCTGTTTTTT
clone size: once; V gene: TRBV5-5; D gene: .; J gene: TRBJ1-6; CDR3 protein: CASSLGSGFGSPLHF; CDR3 DNA: TGTGCCAGCAGCTTGGGTTCAGGGTTCGGTTCACCCCTCCACTTT
clone size: .; V gene: TRBV25-1; D gene: TRBD1; J gene: TRBJ2-1; CDR3 protein: CASSALQGASYNEQFF; CDR3 DNA: TGTGCCAGCAGTGCCTTACAGGGGGCGTCCTACAATGAGCAGTTCTTC
clone size: .; V gene: TRBV4-1; D gene: TRBD2; J gene: TRBJ2-5; CDR3 protein: CASSHAPGLAGVYQETQYF; CDR3 DNA: TGCGCCAGCAGCCATGCCCCGGGACTAGCGGGGGTTTATCAAGAGACCCAGTACTTC
clone size: once; V gene: TRBV7-9; D gene: .; J gene: TRBJ1-5; CDR3 protein: CASSPSGGGQPQHF; CDR3 DNA: TGTGCCAGCAGCCCATCCGGGGGGGGTCAGCCCCAGCATTTT
clone size: once; V gene: TRBV28; D gene: .; J gene: TRBJ1-1; CDR3 protein: CASSLWGQEAFF; CDR3 DNA: TGTGCCAGCAGTTTATGGGGGCAAGAAGCTTTCTTT
clone size: .; V gene: TRBV25-1; D gene: .; J gene: TRBJ2-7; CDR3 protein: CASSEYTGAINF; CDR3 DNA: TGTGCCAGCAGTGAATACACAGGCGCTATAAACTTC
clone size: once; V gene: TRBV5-1; D gene: .; J gene: TRBJ2-7; CDR3 protein: CASSREGGYYEQYF; CDR3 DNA: TGCGCCAGCAGCCGCGAGGGGGGGTACTACGAGCAGTACTTC
clone size: once; V gene: TRBV7-9; D gene: .; J gene: TRBJ1-2; CDR3 protein: CASSRTPGQDGYTF; CDR3 DNA: TGTGCCAGCAGCCGAACACCAGGGCAGGATGGCTACACCTTC
clone size: .; V gene: TRBV6-5; D gene: TRBD1; J gene: TRBJ2-2; CDR3 protein: CASSHRQGAVGELFF; CDR3 DNA: TGTGCCAGCAGTCATCGTCAGGGGGCCGTCGGGGAGCTGTTTTTT
clone size: .; V gene: TRBV10-3; D gene: TRBD1; J gene: TRBJ2-5; CDR3 protein: CAISDTNDRGRETQYF; CDR3 DNA: TGTGCCATCAGTGACACGAACGACAGGGGACGAGAGACCCAGTACTTC
clone size: .; V gene: TRBV11-2; D gene: TRBD2; J gene: TRBJ2-1; CDR3 protein: CASSPASGVNNEQFF; CDR3 DNA: TGTGCCAGCAGTCCGGCTAGCGGGGTGAACAATGAGCAGTTCTTC
clone size: .; V gene: TRBV7-3; D gene: TRBD1; J gene: TRBJ2-3; CDR3 protein: CASSPGGDTQYF; CDR3 DNA: TGTGCCAGCAGCCCAGGGGGAGATACGCAGTATTTT
clone size: .; V gene: TRBV11-2; D gene: .; J gene: TRBJ2-2; CDR3 protein: CASSFSLDTGELFF; CDR3 DNA: TGTGCCAGCAGCTTTTCTCTAGACACCGGGGAGCTGTTTTTT
clone size: .; V gene: TRBV9; D gene: TRBD2; J gene: TRBJ2-5; CDR3 protein: CASSVVQRGVETQYF; CDR3 DNA: TGTGCCAGCAGCGTAGTCCAGCGGGGGGTAGAGACCCAGTACTTC
clone size: .; V gene: TRBV29-1; D gene: .; J gene: TRBJ1-1; CDR3 protein: CSVYRAAEAFF; CDR3 DNA: TGCAGCGTTTACAGGGCAGCTGAAGCTTTCTTT
clone size: few; V gene: TRBV6-2/TRBV6-3; D gene: .; J gene: TRBJ1-6; CDR3 protein: CASSYVGNLNSPLHF; CDR3 DNA: TGTGCCAGCAGTTATGTCGGGAATCTTAATTCACCCCTCCACTTT
clone size: once; V gene: TRBV5-1; D gene: TRBD1; J gene: TRBJ2-2; CDR3 protein: CASRAGGTNTGELFF; CDR3 DNA: TGCGCCAGCAGGGCAGGGGGCACGAACACCGGGGAGCTGTTTTTT
clone size: .; V gene: TRBV19; D gene: TRBD1; J gene: TRBJ2-1; CDR3 protein: CATSGTGMNEQFF; CDR3 DNA: TGTGCCACCTCCGGGACAGGGATGAATGAGCAGTTCTTC
clone size: few; V gene: TRBV5-1; D gene: .; J gene: TRBJ2-5; CDR3 protein: CASSAMAGAQETQYF; CDR3 DNA: TGCGCCAGCAGCGCTATGGCAGGGGCCCAAGAGACCCAGTACTTC
clone size: few; V gene: TRBV5-4; D gene: .; J gene: TRBJ1-2; CDR3 protein: CASRAEYGYTF; CDR3 DNA: TGTGCCAGCAGGGCTGAATATGGCTACACCTTC
clone size: .; V gene: TRBV5-8; D gene: .; J gene: TRBJ1-6; CDR3 protein: CASSLVRGSPLHF; CDR3 DNA: TGTGCCAGCAGCTTGGTGCGGGGTTCACCCCTCCACTTT
clone size: few; V gene: TRBV5-4; D gene: .; J gene: TRBJ2-5; CDR3 protein: CASSLARALGGETQYF; CDR3 DNA: TGTGCCAGCAGCTTGGCCAGGGCTTTGGGGGGAGAGACCCAGTACTTC
clone size: .; V gene: TRBV27; D gene: TRBD2; J gene: TRBJ2-2; CDR3 protein: CASSPDLAGVTGELFF; CDR3 DNA: TGTGCCAGCAGTCCGGACCTAGCGGGGGTCACCGGGGAGCTGTTTTTT
clone size: .; V gene: TRBV7-7; D gene: TRBD2; J gene: TRBJ2-3; CDR3 protein: CASSLGVSGGRDTQYF; CDR3 DNA: TGTGCCAGCAGCTTAGGAGTTAGCGGGGGTCGGGATACGCAGTATTTT
clone size: once; V gene: TRBV24-1; D gene: TRBD1; J gene: TRBJ2-5; CDR3 protein: CATSARDSYQETQYF; CDR3 DNA: TGTGCCACCAGTGCAAGGGACAGTTACCAAGAGACCCAGTACTTC
clone size: once; V gene: TRBV30; D gene: .; J gene: TRBJ2-7; CDR3 protein: CAWKVGVFGEQYF; CDR3 DNA: TGTGCCTGGAAGGTGGGAGTCTTCGGCGAGCAGTACTTC
clone size: .; V gene: TRBV5-6; D gene: TRBD1; J gene: TRBJ2-2; CDR3 protein: CASSPGTGYTGELFF; CDR3 DNA: TGTGCCAGCAGCCCCGGGACAGGGTACACCGGGGAGCTGTTTTTT
clone size: .; V gene: TRBV3-1/TRBV3-2; D gene: TRBD1; J gene: TRBJ2-5; CDR3 protein: CASSLWDRQETQYF; CDR3 DNA: TGTGCCAGCAGCCTTTGGGACAGGCAAGAGACCCAGTACTTC
clone size: .; V gene: TRBV6-5; D gene: .; J gene: TRBJ2-5; CDR3 protein: CASSPTGPIQETQYF; CDR3 DNA: TGTGCCAGCAGTCCTACTGGGCCAATCCAAGAGACCCAGTACTTC
clone size: .; V gene: TRBV7-8; D gene: TRBD1; J gene: TRBJ1-1; CDR3 protein: CASSLWGQGALKTEAFF; CDR3 DNA: TGTGCCAGCAGCTTATGGGGACAGGGTGCACTTAAGACTGAAGCTTTCTTT
clone size: .; V gene: TRBV6-6; D gene: TRBD2; J gene: TRBJ2-2; CDR3 protein: CASRPGTSPGELFF; CDR3 DNA: TGTGCCAGCAGACCCGGGACTAGTCCCGGGGAGCTGTTTTTT
clone size: .; V gene: TRBV2; D gene: TRBD1; J gene: TRBJ1-2; CDR3 protein: CASSELGQGLEGYTF; CDR3 DNA: TGTGCCAGCAGTGAACTAGGACAGGGCTTGGAAGGCTACACCTTC
clone size: .; V gene: TRBV6-2/TRBV6-3; D gene: TRBD1; J gene: TRBJ2-1; CDR3 protein: CASSYLGTGLNEQFF; CDR3 DNA: TGTGCCAGCAGTTACCTCGGGACAGGGTTGAATGAGCAGTTCTTC
clone size: few; V gene: TRBV20-1; D gene: .; J gene: TRBJ2-7; CDR3 protein: CSALLVREQYF; CDR3 DNA: TGCAGTGCTTTACTAGTTCGCGAGCAGTACTTC
clone size: once; V gene: TRBV14; D gene: .; J gene: TRBJ1-2; CDR3 protein: CASSQVEVYTF; CDR3 DNA: TGTGCCAGCAGCCAAGTCGAGGTCTACACCTTC
clone size: .; V gene: TRBV25-1; D gene: TRBD1; J gene: TRBJ2-4; CDR3 protein: CASSVPGQKNIQYF; CDR3 DNA: TGTGCCAGCAGTGTCCCGGGACAGAAAAACATTCAGTACTTC
clone size: many; V gene: TRBV7-2; D gene: .; J gene: TRBJ1-2; CDR3 protein: CASSLAKGDYGYTF; CDR3 DNA: TGTGCCAGCAGCTTAGCAAAAGGGGACTATGGCTACACCTTC
clone size: .; V gene: TRBV2; D gene: .; J gene: TRBJ1-1; CDR3 protein: CASMSGSRTEAFF; CDR3 DNA: TGTGCCAGCATGTCGGGTTCGCGAACTGAAGCTTTCTTT
clone size: .; V gene: TRBV5-1; D gene: .; J gene: TRBJ2-2; CDR3 protein: CASSPRLGDTGELFF; CDR3 DNA: TGCGCCAGCAGCCCTCGGCTAGGAGACACCGGGGAGCTGTTTTTT
clone size: .; V gene: TRBV7-9; D gene: TRBD2; J gene: TRBJ2-3; CDR3 protein: CASSLEASGGALDTQYF; CDR3 DNA: TGTGCCAGCAGCTTAGAGGCGAGCGGGGGGGCCCTTGATACGCAGTATTTT
clone size: .; V gene: TRBV10-3; D gene: .; J gene: TRBJ2-5; CDR3 protein: CAISEFSGQETQYF; CDR3 DNA: TGTGCCATCAGTGAGTTTAGCGGCCAAGAGACCCAGTACTTC
clone size: .; V gene: TRBV29-1; D gene: TRBD1; J gene: TRBJ1-4; CDR3 protein: CSVRDRDGTNEKLFF; CDR3 DNA: TGCAGCGTCCGGGACAGGGATGGAACTAATGAAAAACTGTTTTTT
clone size: .; V gene: TRBV7-6; D gene: .; J gene: TRBJ2-7; CDR3 protein: CASSLARLEETYEQYF; CDR3 DNA: TGTGCCAGCAGCTTAGCTCGTCTAGAGGAAACCTACGAGCAGTACTTC
clone size: .; V gene: TRBV4-1; D gene: TRBD1; J gene: TRBJ2-7; CDR3 protein: CASSQTGGYEQYF; CDR3 DNA: TGCGCCAGCAGCCAGACAGGGGGGTACGAGCAGTACTTC